The entry below describes one T cell receptor beta chain. Its target is unknown. CDR3 length equals 13 residues. Germline V gene data show CDR1 as SNHLY and CDR2 as FYNNEI. Trimming left V 4 bases short and J 5 bases short, with 11 bases between. Produced via immunoSEQ multiplex PCR; TCRdb's table is partial and in-frame only. Of roughly 26,000 clones detected, more than 65% appear once; the ten largest clones hold about 22%. The sample is drawn from a study of siplizumab effects on memory and regulatory T cells. General study results and limits: Memory cells seemed less diverse than naive T cells, which also seemed major contributors to the alloresponse. Treg-derived clones made up an average of approximately 70% of mappable alloreactive CD4+ clones with siplizumab and approximately 30% in controls.

This clonotype was sampled from a human donor in good health. The rearrangement joins TRBV2 to TRBJ2-5, with D tentatively TRBD1 or TRBD2 (5 bases each). The sample comprised memory CD4+ T cells sorted from blood. As DNA, the CDR3 is TGTGCCAGCAGTGTGGGACCCGCCGAGACCCAGTACTTC. As protein: CASSVGPAETQYF.